This TCR beta chain was captured in a study of breast tumors, draining lymph nodes, adjacent tissues. Worth noting for this clonotype: What it binds is unknown.

V gave up 4 bases and J gave up 13 bases; unmatched junction bases: 7. This CDR3 has 14 amino acids. Germline CDR1 is SGHRS and CDR2 is YFSETQ. TCRdb re-called the multiplex PCR reads through MiXCR, storing one row per CDR3 protein. Among some 21,000 distinct CDR3 sequences listed, 50% were seen once. Notes on the study in general: Findings are consistent with lymph node origin and intratumoral expansion of most tumor T cells. Luminal-like breast cancer showed significantly greater tumor-nontumor repertoire similarity than basal-like breast cancer did. Tumor T cell lymph node origin was a supported hypothesis, not proven.

The chain employs TRBV5-1 and TRBJ1-6, with 11 bases that match TRBD1. What was sequenced was breast tumor tissue. This receptor was identified in a female donor with breast cancer. Some clones in this sample may be carry-over from other donors' samples. For the CDR3, the DNA is TGCGCCAGCAGCGAGGACAGGGGGCATGGCCCCCTCCACTTT. This gives the protein CASSEDRGHGPLHF.